This T cell receptor beta chain originates from a study of cytomegalovirus exposure and HLA in healthy donors. The PCR employed 60 Vbeta primers together with 13 Jbeta primers. Sequenced by immunoSEQ multiplex PCR; TCRdb stores in-frame clones only, minus some. The top ten clones hold roughly 1.9% of a sample with around 130,000 clones, around three fifths of them seen once. Though nominally healthy at sampling, donors likely had unrecorded immune exposures. Germline loops: CDR1 SGHDT, CDR2 YYEEEE. The CDR3 runs 12 residues. V was cut by 4 bases and J by 7 bases, with 10 bases left in between. Findings and limits, study-wide: There were some public TCRs occurring in many donors, but most TCR sequences were rare. According to the study, roughly 180 TCR beta chains were cytomegalovirus-associated. Later analysis suggested most CMV-associated TCR beta chains were HLA-restricted.

In the case of this clone: Its antigen is still unknown.

This clonotype originated in a male donor in good health and CMV-seronegative. The sequenced sample consisted of PBMCs. The chain has TRBV5-6 and TRBJ2-3; no clear D. CDR3: CASSLSRHTQYF. The CDR3 bases are TGTGCCAGCAGCCTCTCCCGTCATACGCAGTATTTT.